This record concerns one TCR beta chain sequence. CDR1 LNHDA and CDR2 SQIVND come from the germline V gene (reference sequence). The CDR3 covers 15 residues. V dropped 0 bases and J dropped 1; count of bases not matched to a gene: 2. The data were obtained in a study of cytomegalovirus exposure and HLA in healthy donors. A multiplex PCR was run with 60 Vbeta primers and 13 Jbeta primers. Produced via immunoSEQ multiplex PCR; TCRdb's table is partial and in-frame only. This sample has around 120,000 clones, with more than 70% found just once. The TCR comes from a woman in her fifties or sixties in good health and CMV-seropositive. The V gene is TRBV19, the J gene TRBJ1-1; TRBD1 matches at 7 bases. The sequenced sample was PBMCs. The CDR3, as DNA: TGTGCCAGTAGTATAGACGGGACAGCGAACACTGAAGCTTTCTTT. Residues: CASSIDGTANTEAFF.